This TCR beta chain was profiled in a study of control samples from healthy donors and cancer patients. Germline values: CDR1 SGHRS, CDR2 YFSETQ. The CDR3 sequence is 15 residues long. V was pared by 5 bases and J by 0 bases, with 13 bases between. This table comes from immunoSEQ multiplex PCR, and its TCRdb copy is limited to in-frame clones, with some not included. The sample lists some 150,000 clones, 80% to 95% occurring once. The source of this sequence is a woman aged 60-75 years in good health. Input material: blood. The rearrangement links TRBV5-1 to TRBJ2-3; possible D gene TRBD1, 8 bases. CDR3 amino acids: CASRAGTGSTDTQYF. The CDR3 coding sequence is TGCGCCAGCAGAGCGGGGACAGGAAGCACAGATACGCAGTATTTT.